Described below is a single TCR beta chain sequence and its context. This sample is part of a study of response to subunit inactivated influenza vaccine. TCRdb reprocessed the RT-PCR reads with MiXCR, giving one entry per CDR3 protein. The repertoire consists of some 540,000 distinct CDR3 sequences, with under 25% occurring once and the leading ten covering approximately 3%. The CDR3 is 12 amino acids. Per the germline V gene, CDR1 is ENHRY and CDR2 is SYGVKD. V lost 3 bases and J 5 bases, leaving 7 bases between the germline ends. The sample was also reused in another study, on T cells expressing NK-cell markers. As that study records: cDNA encoding TCR beta was synthesized via 5'RACE template switching incorporating UMIs. Cells sorted as CD3+CD56+NKG2C+, CD3+CD56+NKG2C- and CD3+CD56-NKG2C+ T cells supplied the TCR beta repertoires. One of the eight sequenced donors was seronegative, whereas the other seven were HCMV-seropositive. Six of the donors carried dominant NKG2C+ clonotypes that took up roughly 1.0-8% of their CD8+ T cells.

The clonotype originates from a man over 45 who received an inactivated influenza vaccine. Sequences were derived from CD4+ T cells sorted from PBMCs, sampled 11 to 12 days after vaccination. The chain recombines TRBV10-3 with TRBJ2-5, with a weak D call TRBD1 (5 bases). CDR3 protein: CAISEGAETQYF. Written as DNA, the CDR3 is TGTGCCATCAGTGAAGGGGCCGAGACCCAGTACTTC.